These T cell receptor beta chains were read from a single sample in a study of cytomegalovirus exposure and HLA in healthy donors. The method was immunoSEQ multiplex PCR; TCRdb's version includes in-frame clones alone and lacks a portion of them. The sample lists some 200,000 clones; approximately 88% were seen once. Specimen: PBMCs. Source of these receptors: a woman aged 45-65 years in good health and CMV-seropositive. Both conserved end residues are part of each CDR3. The D gene is left open where the match is weak. A row's size may be missing; if present it is once, few, many or a size class.

d_call,clone_size,j_call,v_call,cdr3_nt,cdr3_aa
TRBD1,-,TRBJ2-7,TRBV11-3,TGTGCCAGCAGCTTAGAGGCAGGGGGAAACTACGAGCAGTACTTC,CASSLEAGGNYEQYF
TRBD1,-,TRBJ2-7,TRBV28,TGTGCCAGCAGGTCAACTGGGACAGGGTCATACGAGCAGTACTTC,CASRSTGTGSYEQYF
-,-,TRBJ2-5,TRBV6-5,TGTGCCAGCAGCCTCATGGCAGGAGAGACCCAGTACTTC,CASSLMAGETQYF
TRBD1,once,TRBJ2-7,TRBV18,TGTGCCAGCTCACTTACCGGGACAGGCGCCTACGAGCAGTACTTC,CASSLTGTGAYEQYF
-,-,TRBJ1-1,TRBV7-9,TGTGCCAGCAGACCGCAGATGAACACTGAAGCTTTCTTT,CASRPQMNTEAFF
TRBD1,once,TRBJ1-4,TRBV7-8,TGTGCCAGCAGCCCGGGACAGAGCTCTGAAAAACTGTTTTTT,CASSPGQSSEKLFF
-,once,TRBJ2-5,TRBV5-1,TGCGCCAGCAGCTTGGCCTTACAGCTCCAAGAGACCCAGTACTTC,CASSLALQLQETQYF
-,-,TRBJ1-1,TRBV7-3,TGTGCCAGCAGCCCTGGACTATTGAACACTGAAGCTTTCTTT,CASSPGLLNTEAFF
-,-,TRBJ2-7,TRBV5-4,TGTGCCAGCAGCTTGGGCGGTACCTCCTACGAGCAGTACTTC,CASSLGGTSYEQYF
TRBD2,few,TRBJ2-4,TRBV5-4,TGTGCCAGCAGCTTGTGGGAGTGGGGGGGTGACATTCAGTACTTC,CASSLWEWGGDIQYF
-,-,TRBJ1-2,TRBV7-8,TGTGCCAGCAGCTTAATCTTCCAGGCTGGCTACACCTTC,CASSLIFQAGYTF
TRBD1,-,TRBJ1-1,TRBV9,TGTGCCAGCAGCGCCCACGGGACAGGGGGCTTTAACACTGAAGCTTTCTTT,CASSAHGTGGFNTEAFF
-,-,TRBJ2-2,TRBV10-3,TGTGCCATCAGTGAGTTGGTGGCCCCGAACACCGGGGAGCTGTTTTTT,CAISELVAPNTGELFF
-,-,TRBJ2-7,TRBV2,TGTGCCAGCAGCAAAGGTTCAGGGTTGGAGCAGTACTTC,CASSKGSGLEQYF
-,-,TRBJ2-7,TRBV2,TGTGCCAGCAGCCAACAGGGCCTTCATACAGATTTC,CASSQQGLHTDF
-,-,TRBJ2-7,TRBV5-4,TGTGCCAGCAGCTTTCTCTCCTACGAGCAGTACTTC,CASSFLSYEQYF
TRBD1,-,TRBJ2-1,TRBV11-3,TGTGCCAGCAGCTTAGAGTGGGGACAGGGAGTCAATGAGCAGTTCTTC,CASSLEWGQGVNEQFF
TRBD2,-,TRBJ2-2,TRBV9,TGTGCCAGCACTAGCGGGGGGGGAACCGGGGAGCTGTTTTTT,CASTSGGGTGELFF
TRBD2,-,TRBJ2-2,TRBV7-2,TGTGCCAGCAGCTCGGGACTAGCGGGGGGGGTGCACACCGGGGAGCTGTTTTTT,CASSSGLAGGVHTGELFF
-,-,TRBJ1-2,TRBV6-1,TGTGCCAGCAGTGACCTGGACAGCTCAGCTAACTATGGCTACACCTTC,CASSDLDSSANYGYTF
-,-,TRBJ1-4,TRBV5-8,TGTGCCAGCAGCGAACCGGGAGCAACTAATGAAAAACTGTTTTTT,CASSEPGATNEKLFF
TRBD1,once,TRBJ2-5,TRBV2,TGTGCCAGCAGTGATACCGGGACAGCCAGAGTTGGGTACCAAGAGACCCAGTACTTC,CASSDTGTARVGYQETQYF